This is a list of T cell receptor beta chains from one sample in a study of T and B cells in COVID-19 patients. TCRdb recomputed calls from the multiplex PCR reads with MiXCR, one row per CDR3 protein. The data show about 8,200 distinct CDR3 sequences, over 35% seen once. The specimen sequenced was blood. Receptors originate from a human donor who had recovered from COVID-19. Each CDR3 is given with its conserved first and last residue. The D gene is left open where the match is weak. Expanded clones get a size class; other rows say once, few or many, or leave the size out.

>TRBD2|medium-sized|TRBJ2-2|TRBV29-1
CSVGLAGPTGELFF
TGCAGCGTTGGGCTAGCGGGGCCCACCGGGGAGCTGTTTTTT
>.|medium-sized|TRBJ2-3|TRBV19
CASSIVRTDTQYF
TGTGCCAGTAGTATAGTTAGGACAGATACGCAGTATTTT
>TRBD1|few|TRBJ2-4|TRBV29-1
CSVVGQPKNIQYF
TGCAGCGTTGTGGGACAGCCCAAAAACATTCAGTACTTC
>TRBD1|.|TRBJ1-1|TRBV5-1
CASNRGSTEAFF
TGCGCCAGCAACAGGGGGAGCACTGAAGCTTTCTTT
>.|.|TRBJ2-5|TRBV7-4
CASRRREEAQYF
TGTGCCAGCAGACGTAGGGAGGAGGCCCAGTACTTC
>.|medium-sized|TRBJ2-2|TRBV19
CASSTQGGRGTGELFF
TGTGCCAGTAGTACCCAGGGGGGGCGCGGCACCGGGGAGCTGTTTTTT
>.|.|TRBJ2-5|TRBV6-2/TRBV6-3
CASSPLPETQYF
TGTGCCAGCAGTCCACTTCCGGAGACCCAGTACTTC
>.|.|TRBJ1-2|TRBV20-1
CSAPNGGGQGYGYTF
TGCAGTGCCCCTAATGGGGGGGGTCAGGGCTATGGCTACACCTTC
>TRBD1|.|TRBJ1-1|TRBV5-5
CASSQTGRLSTEAFF
TGTGCCAGCAGCCAGACAGGGCGGTTGAGCACTGAAGCTTTCTTT
>.|medium-sized|TRBJ2-1|TRBV19
CASSPDEVGRNEQFF
TGTGCCAGTAGCCCCGACGAGGTAGGCCGAAATGAGCAGTTCTTC
>.|.|TRBJ2-6|TRBV18
CASSLESSGANVLTF
TGTGCCAGCTCACTCGAGTCCTCTGGGGCCAACGTCCTGACTTTC
>TRBD2|few|TRBJ2-1|TRBV5-1
CASSPGSSGDNEQFF
TGCGCCAGCAGCCCTGGAAGTAGCGGGGACAATGAGCAGTTCTTC
>TRBD1|.|TRBJ1-2|TRBV27
CASSLEARGGGYTF
TGTGCCAGCAGTTTAGAAGCCAGGGGGGGTGGCTACACCTTC
>.|.|TRBJ2-1|TRBV6-6
CASSYQSGTNNEQFF
TGTGCCAGCAGTTACCAATCCGGGACAAACAATGAGCAGTTCTTC
>.|.|TRBJ2-6|TRBV5-6
CASSPNGQSGANVLTF
TGTGCCAGCAGCCCCAATGGACAGTCTGGGGCCAACGTCCTGACTTTC
>.|once|TRBJ2-5|TRBV7-2
CASSLTYSETQYF
TGTGCCAGCAGCCTCACGTACTCAGAGACCCAGTACTTC
>.|few|TRBJ1-6|TRBV15
CATSRDPRGGGSPLHF
TGTGCCACCAGCAGAGACCCCCGGGGGGGCGGTTCACCCCTCCACTTT
>.|.|TRBJ1-3|TRBV5-4
CASSLSAGGGNTIYF
TGTGCCAGCAGCTTATCTGCCGGAGGTGGAAACACCATATATTTT
>.|medium-sized|TRBJ2-3|TRBV7-9
CASSLTLSGSTDTQYF
TGTGCCAGCAGCTTAACGTTATCCGGCAGCACAGATACGCAGTATTTT
>.|medium-sized|TRBJ2-2|TRBV6-5
CASSYSEAGELFF
TGTGCCAGCAGTTACTCGGAGGCCGGGGAGCTGTTTTTT
>.|few|TRBJ2-2|TRBV7-2
CASSPRGRGRNTGELFF
TGTGCCAGCAGTCCCAGAGGGCGGGGGCGAAACACCGGGGAGCTGTTTTTT
>.|.|TRBJ1-1|TRBV27
CASSLGWGPPNTEAFF
TGTGCCAGCAGCTTAGGATGGGGGCCCCCTAACACTGAAGCTTTCTTT
>.|.|TRBJ1-2|TRBV5-4
CASRPTGLDGYTF
TGTGCCAGCAGGCCGACAGGTTTGGATGGCTACACCTTC
>.|.|TRBJ1-6|TRBV5-1
CASSLTWDPNSPLHF
TGCGCCAGCAGCCTAACGTGGGACCCGAATTCACCCCTCCACTTT
>TRBD1|.|TRBJ1-1|TRBV6-2/TRBV6-3
CASSYPGQGAPEAFF
TGTGCCAGCAGCTACCCGGGACAGGGGGCTCCTGAAGCTTTCTTT
>TRBD1|few|TRBJ2-5|TRBV18
CASRGQDSWLGGETQYF
TGTGCCAGCCGAGGACAGGACTCTTGGCTAGGGGGAGAGACCCAGTACTTC
>.|.|TRBJ2-7|TRBV19
CASKGRNPNEQYF
TGTGCCAGTAAGGGCCGAAACCCCAACGAGCAGTACTTC
>TRBD1|few|TRBJ2-7|TRBV5-6
CATARQGQDEQYF
TGTGCCACTGCGAGACAGGGCCAAGACGAGCAGTACTTC
>.|medium-sized|TRBJ2-7|TRBV19
CASSMMRDGSYEQYF
TGTGCCAGTAGTATGATGCGGGACGGTTCCTACGAGCAGTACTTC
>TRBD1|.|TRBJ2-3|TRBV12-3/TRBV12-4
CASSSGTGFGTDTQYF
TGTGCCAGCAGCTCCGGGACAGGGTTTGGCACAGATACGCAGTATTTT
>TRBD2|.|TRBJ2-3|TRBV6-5
CASTASGDGTDTQYF
TGTGCCAGCACCGCCAGCGGGGACGGAACAGATACGCAGTATTTT
>TRBD2|once|TRBJ2-6|TRBV7-2
CASSFGGAGANVLTF
TGTGCCAGCAGCTTCGGGGGGGCTGGGGCCAACGTCCTGACTTTC
>.|.|TRBJ1-3|TRBV19
CASSSQGGNTIYF
TGTGCCAGTAGTTCCCAAGGTGGAAACACCATATATTTT
>.|.|TRBJ2-3|TRBV6-5
CASSLSGVGTQYF
TGTGCCAGCAGTTTATCGGGGGTGGGTACGCAGTATTTT
>.|.|TRBJ2-3|TRBV12-3/TRBV12-4
CASRVLDTQYF
TGTGCCAGCAGGGTCCTAGATACGCAGTATTTT
>.|few|TRBJ2-2|TRBV6-4
CASSDRATGELFF
TGTGCCAGCAGTGACAGGGCCACCGGGGAGCTGTTTTTT
>.|few|TRBJ2-5|TRBV5-5
CASSFRPGVTKETQYF
TGTGCCAGCAGTTTCCGTCCCGGGGTCACCAAAGAGACCCAGTACTTC
>.|medium-sized|TRBJ2-7|TRBV29-1
CSVAGRTSYEQYF
TGCAGCGTGGCGGGACGGACTTCCTACGAGCAGTACTTC
>.|.|TRBJ2-3|TRBV19
CASSIGTDTQYF
TGTGCCAGTAGTATCGGAACAGATACGCAGTATTTT
>TRBD1|.|TRBJ2-7|TRBV6-6
CASSSPRDSTYEQYF
TGTGCCAGCAGTTCTCCCCGGGACAGTACCTACGAGCAGTACTTC
>.|.|TRBJ1-1|TRBV6-2/TRBV6-3
CASNDMNTEAFF
TGTGCCAGCAACGATATGAACACTGAAGCTTTCTTT
>TRBD1|.|TRBJ1-1|TRBV10-3
CAIRAGTGRQEAFF
TGTGCCATCAGAGCCGGGACAGGGCGGCAAGAAGCTTTCTTT
>.|.|TRBJ1-1|TRBV5-4
CASSPWGTEAFF
TGTGCCAGCAGCCCGTGGGGGACTGAAGCTTTCTTT
>.|.|TRBJ2-2|TRBV19
CASSPSGTLTGELFF
TGTGCCAGTAGCCCTTCCGGGACACTAACCGGGGAGCTGTTTTTT
>TRBD1|.|TRBJ2-7|TRBV6-6
CASSYGTGDLEQYF
TGTGCCAGCAGTTACGGGACAGGGGACCTCGAGCAGTACTTC
>.|.|TRBJ1-4|TRBV7-9
CASSGQGWRDEKLFF
TGTGCCAGCAGCGGTCAGGGGTGGCGGGATGAAAAACTGTTTTTT
>.|once|TRBJ2-7|TRBV5-1
CASSLGSNSYKQYF
TGCGCCAGCAGCTTGGGTAGCAACTCCTACAAGCAGTACTTC
>TRBD2|.|TRBJ2-3|TRBV5-4
CASSLGLAADTQYF
TGTGCCAGCAGCTTGGGACTAGCCGCAGATACGCAGTATTTT
>TRBD1|few|TRBJ2-2|TRBV27
CASTPLAGTADGELFF
TGTGCCAGCACCCCCCTTGCCGGGACAGCGGACGGGGAGCTGTTTTTT
>.|.|TRBJ1-2|TRBV6-2/TRBV6-3
CASSNSYGYTF
TGTGCCAGCAGTAACTCATATGGCTACACCTTC
>TRBD1|.|TRBJ2-3|TRBV15
CATSTYPGQGRTDTQYF
TGTGCCACCAGCACCTATCCGGGACAGGGGCGCACAGATACGCAGTATTTT
>.|.|TRBJ1-2|TRBV5-4
CASSLGVWGADYGYTF
TGTGCCAGCAGCTTGGGCGTTTGGGGGGCTGACTATGGCTACACCTTC
>TRBD2|.|TRBJ2-2|TRBV6-1
CASSEGLAGNTGELFF
TGTGCCAGCAGTGAGGGACTAGCGGGGAACACCGGGGAGCTGTTTTTT